The 5 T cell receptor beta chains below were found in one sample sequenced in a study of CD8 T cells in Susac syndrome. An input of roughly 0.45 to 1 ug of RNA was subjected to reverse transcription using random hexamers. TCRdb reanalysed the immunoSEQ multiplex PCR reads using MiXCR and keeps one entry per CDR3 protein. The table shows approximately 200,000 distinct CDR3 sequences, with 95% occurring only once. The sequenced sample consisted of CD4+ T cells from PBMCs. These receptors originate from a human donor with multiple sclerosis.

The rearrangement uses TRBV15 and TRBJ1-1, with 8 bases matching TRBD1. The junction had 5 bases not matched to a gene; V was cut back by 0 bases and J by 11 bases. The CDR3 has 13 amino acids. Germline CDR1 LNHNV, CDR2 YYDKDF (reference sequence). For the CDR3, the DNA is TGTGCCACCAGCAGAGATTTACGACAGGGGGCTTTCTTT. As protein: CATSRDLRQGAFF.

This clonotype was picked up a small number of times. V is TRBV5-6 and J is TRBJ1-5; D possibly corresponds to TRBD1 (6 bases). Germline assignment: CDR1 SGHDT and CDR2 YYEEEE. The CDR3 has 14 amino acids. Trimming cost V 4 bases and J 0 bases, with 8 bases left between them. This chain's CDR3 is CASSQDSSNQPQHF. CDR3 nucleotides: TGTGCCAGCAGCCAGGACAGTAGCAATCAGCCCCAGCATTTT.

The chain carries TRBV24-1 and TRBJ2-3; 8 bases map to TRBD1. CDR1 and CDR2 from the germline V gene are KGHDR and SFDVKD. This CDR3 spans 15 amino acids. Losses at the gene ends were 7 bases for V and 4 bases for J; bases not matched to a gene: 9. The CDR3 protein is CATSQPTGEADTQYF. The DNA for the CDR3 is TGTGCCACCAGCCAACCGACAGGGGAGGCAGATACGCAGTATTTT.

This clonotype was observed a single time. CDR3 residues: CASSYWGAATQETQYF. In nucleotides, the CDR3 is TGTGCCAGCAGTTACTGGGGGGCAGCCACACAAGAGACCCAGTACTTC. This chain uses TRBV6-6 with TRBJ2-5; D possibly uses TRBD1 or TRBD2 (6 bases each). Germline loops: CDR1 MNHNY, CDR2 SVGAGI (reference sequence). V was shortened by 1 base and J by 2 bases, with 14 bases between the two germline ends. The CDR3 runs to 16 residues.

This chain uses TRBV4-1 with TRBJ2-1; TRBD1 agrees at 9 bases. Germline CDR1 MGHRA, CDR2 YSYEKL. V was pared by 2 bases and J by 7 bases, with 6 bases of the junction left unmatched. This CDR3 is built from 15 residues. CDR3 protein: CASSQTGTGKNEQFF. The CDR3 DNA reads TGCGCCAGCAGCCAAACCGGGACAGGGAAAAATGAGCAGTTCTTC.